The 22 T cell receptor beta chains in this list originate from one sample, sequenced in a study of CXCR3-negative and CXCR3-positive naive CD8 T cells. Overall study results and limits: CXCR3-positive naive cells carried more hydrophobic TRB CDR3s than CXCR3-negative naive cells did.

The authors prepared UMI-labeled TRB cDNA libraries by 5' RACE. TCRdb re-called the 5' RACE reads and shows each CDR3 protein once, DNA omitted. Its listing shows about 94,000 distinct CDR3 sequences. Antigen specificity for these receptors is unknown. Sequenced: naive CXCR3+ CD8+ T cells from blood. The subset is: CD45RO-CCR7+CD27+CD95- naive CD8+ T cells expressing CXCR3 (TNR3+). Receptors originate from a human donor in good health. Some clones in this sample may be carry-over from other donors' samples.

The CDR3 protein is CASSLGLSGANVLTF. The V gene is TRBV13, the J gene TRBJ2-6. Per germline, CDR1 PRHDT and CDR2 FYEKMQ (reference sequence). This CDR3 is 15 amino acids long.

The genes are TRBV12-3 or TRBV12-4 and TRBJ2-1; TCRdb's D call, TRBD1, is unchecked because there is no DNA. This CDR3 has 13 residues. The CDR3 spells CASSGQGVNEQFF.

This chain connects TRBV6-6 to TRBJ2-3; TCRdb selects TRBD1, and the lack of DNA leaves this call unchecked. This CDR3 comprises 16 residues. Germline CDR1 is MNHNY and CDR2 is SVGAGI (reference sequence). The CDR3 spells CASSTPPGQRTDTQYF.

The chain joins TRBV20-1 to TRBJ2-1; no DNA is available, so the TRBD1 call from TCRdb remains unchecked. This CDR3 spans 15 amino acids. Germline lookup yields CDR1 DFQATT and CDR2 SNEGSKA (reference sequence). Here the CDR3 reads CSAPGQGLDNNEQFF.

This chain's CDR3 is CASSKIYLNEQSF. V and J are TRBV21-1 and TRBJ2-1. TRBV21-1 is listed as a pseudogene. The CDR3 is made up of 13 amino acids.

The chain has TRBV5-1 and TRBJ1-2. This CDR3 has 17 residues. Germline V CDR1 and CDR2: SGHRS, YFSETQ. Here the CDR3 reads CASGPRDGLLRGYGYTF. Filled out from reference TRBV5-1 and TRBJ1-2, the complete variable domain reads KAGVTQTPRYLIKTRGQQVTLSCSPISGHRSVSWYQQTPGQGLQFLFEYFSETQRNKGNFPGRFSGRQFSNSRSEMNVSTLELGDSALYLCASGPRDGLLRGYGYTFGSGTRLTVV.

J is TRBJ2-2 and V is TRBV7-9; the D call of TRBD2 rests on TCRdb alone, since no DNA is present to check it. Germline CDR1 is SEHNR and CDR2 is FQNEAQ (reference sequence). The CDR3 sequence is 17 residues long. The CDR3: CASSQGLAAKNTGELFF.

The genes are TRBV29-1 and TRBJ2-1. The V gene's germline CDR1 is SQVTM and CDR2 ANQGSEA. The CDR3 totals 11 residues. The CDR3 sequence: CSVEVDNEQFF.

The chain couples TRBV30 to TRBJ1-2; TCRdb's D call of TRBD1 is untestable without DNA. The CDR3 covers 13 residues. CDR1 and CDR2 from the germline V gene are GTSNPN and SVGIG (reference sequence). The CDR3 sequence: CAWRSGTFYGYTF.

This chain joins TRBV19 and TRBJ1-2; TCRdb gives TRBD1 as the D gene, but with no DNA this cannot be confirmed. Per the germline V gene, CDR1 is LNHDA and CDR2 is SQIVND (reference sequence). The CDR3 spans 16 residues. The CDR3 protein is CASPQDTISTNYGYTF.

V is TRBV2 and J is TRBJ2-1; with no DNA, the TCRdb D assignment of TRBD2 cannot be verified. Germline V gives CDR1 SNHLY, CDR2 FYNNEI. CDR3 length: 14 residues. CDR3 loop: CASSDGGTYNEQFF.

This sequence joins TRBV12-3 or TRBV12-4 and TRBJ2-7; there is no DNA to check the TCRdb D call of TRBD1. This CDR3 has 13 amino acids. The CDR3 region is CASSFGGTGEQYF.

The chain combines TRBV6-2 or TRBV6-3 with TRBJ2-2; checking the TCRdb D call of TRBD1 is not possible without DNA. This CDR3 is 15 amino acids long. Germline values: CDR1 MNHEY, CDR2 SVGEGT. The CDR3 spells CASSTTVGNTGELFF.

The V gene is TRBV5-1, the J gene TRBJ1-1; TCRdb designates TRBD1, a call that cannot be tested without DNA. Per germline, CDR1 SGHRS and CDR2 YFSETQ. CDR3 length: 15 amino acids. CDR3 sequence reads: CASSSGQGGDTEAFF. Complete variable domain (other parts from reference TRBV5-1 and TRBJ1-1): KAGVTQTPRYLIKTRGQQVTLSCSPISGHRSVSWYQQTPGQGLQFLFEYFSETQRNKGNFPGRFSGRQFSNSRSEMNVSTLELGDSALYLCASSSGQGGDTEAFFGQGTRLTVV.

This chain connects TRBV29-1 to TRBJ2-2; TCRdb gives TRBD1 as the D gene, but with no DNA this cannot be confirmed. The CDR3 sequence is 12 residues long. Per the germline V gene, CDR1 is SQVTM and CDR2 is ANQGSEA. CDR3 in amino acids: CSVGQDTGELFF.

V is TRBV7-6 and J is TRBJ2-2; with no DNA, the TCRdb D assignment of TRBD2 cannot be verified. The CDR3 is 15 residues long. From germline, CDR1 is SGHVS and CDR2 FNYEAQ. CDR3 region: CASRPERGYTGELFF.

The chain couples TRBV5-6 to TRBJ2-4; TCRdb proposes TRBD2, but this gene call is untestable without DNA. The CDR3 consists of 16 residues. The germline V gene has CDR1 SGHDT and CDR2 YYEEEE. The CDR3: CASSLWFSGRRNIQYF.

This rearrangement joins TRBV12-5 to TRBJ1-1; TCRdb's assignment of TRBD1 cannot be checked, as there is no DNA. The CDR3 has 16 residues. From germline, CDR1 is LGHNT and CDR2 FRNRAP. CDR3 sequence: CASALWGAGRDTEAFF.

This chain connects TRBV29-1 to TRBJ2-1; TCRdb's assignment of TRBD1 cannot be checked, as there is no DNA. This CDR3 is built from 14 residues. Per the germline V gene, CDR1 is SQVTM and CDR2 is ANQGSEA. CDR3 protein: CSVRTGQGYNEQFF.

The chain couples TRBV6-4 to TRBJ2-3; TCRdb picks TRBD2, but there is no DNA to check that call. Germline V gene sequence: CDR1 MRHNA, CDR2 SNTAGT. CDR3 size: 15 residues. The CDR3 region is CASSSGEGGADTQYF.

V is TRBV7-9 and J is TRBJ1-2; as DNA is missing, the TRBD1 call by TCRdb cannot be tested. CDR1 SEHNR and CDR2 FQNEAQ come from the germline V gene (reference sequence). The CDR3 length is 14 residues. The CDR3 is CASSPGGANYGYTF.

V is TRBV20-1 and J is TRBJ2-7; TCRdb reports TRBD1, a call that lacks DNA to check it against. Germline V gene data show CDR1 as DFQATT and CDR2 as SNEGSKA (reference sequence). The CDR3 covers 14 residues. CDR3 in amino acids: CSASPPRDSYEQYF.